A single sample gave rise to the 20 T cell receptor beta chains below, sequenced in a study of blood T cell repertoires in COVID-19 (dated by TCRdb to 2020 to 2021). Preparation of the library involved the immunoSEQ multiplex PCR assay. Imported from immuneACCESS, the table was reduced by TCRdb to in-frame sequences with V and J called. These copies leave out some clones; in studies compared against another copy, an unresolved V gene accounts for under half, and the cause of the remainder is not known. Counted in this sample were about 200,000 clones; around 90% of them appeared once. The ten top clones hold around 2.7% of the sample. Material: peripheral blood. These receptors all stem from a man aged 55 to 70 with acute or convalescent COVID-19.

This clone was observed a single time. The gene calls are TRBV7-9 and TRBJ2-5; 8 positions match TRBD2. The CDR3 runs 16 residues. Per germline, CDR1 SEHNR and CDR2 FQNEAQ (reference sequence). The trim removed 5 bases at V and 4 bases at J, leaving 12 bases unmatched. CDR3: CASSPIGGVGPETQYF. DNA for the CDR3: TGTGCCAGCAGCCCCATCGGGGGGGTTGGCCCAGAGACCCAGTACTTC.

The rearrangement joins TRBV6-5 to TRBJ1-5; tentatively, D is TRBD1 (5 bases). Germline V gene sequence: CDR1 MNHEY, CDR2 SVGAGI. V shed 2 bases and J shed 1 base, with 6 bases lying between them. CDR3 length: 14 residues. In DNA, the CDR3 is TGTGCCAGCAGTTACAGGGGCAGCAATCAGCCCCAGCATTTT. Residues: CASSYRGSNQPQHF.

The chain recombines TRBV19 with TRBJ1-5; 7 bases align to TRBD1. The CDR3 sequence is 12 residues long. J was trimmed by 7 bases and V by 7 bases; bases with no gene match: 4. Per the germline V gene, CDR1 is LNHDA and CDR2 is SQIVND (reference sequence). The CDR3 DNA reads TGTGCCAGTAACAGGGGAGCGCAGCCCCAGCATTTT. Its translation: CASNRGAQPQHF.

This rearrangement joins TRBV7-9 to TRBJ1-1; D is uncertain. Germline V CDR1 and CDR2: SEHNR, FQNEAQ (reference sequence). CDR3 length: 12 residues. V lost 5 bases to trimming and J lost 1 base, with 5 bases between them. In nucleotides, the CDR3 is TGTGCCAGCAGCCTTTCGAACACTGAAGCTTTCTTT. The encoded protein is CASSLSNTEAFF.

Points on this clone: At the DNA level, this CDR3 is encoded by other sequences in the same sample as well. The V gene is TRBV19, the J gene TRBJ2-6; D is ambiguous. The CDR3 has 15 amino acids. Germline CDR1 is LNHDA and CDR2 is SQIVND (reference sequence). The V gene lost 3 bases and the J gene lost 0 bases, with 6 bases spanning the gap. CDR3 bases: TGTGCCAGTAGTATTACGGGCTCTGGGGCCAACGTCCTGACTTTC. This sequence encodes CASSITGSGANVLTF.

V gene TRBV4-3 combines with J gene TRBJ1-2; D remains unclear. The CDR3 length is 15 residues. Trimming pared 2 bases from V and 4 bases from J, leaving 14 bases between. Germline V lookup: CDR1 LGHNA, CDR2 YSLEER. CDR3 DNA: TGCGCCAGCAGCCAAACCCTAGACCTAGGCTATGGCTACACCTTC. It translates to CASSQTLDLGYGYTF.

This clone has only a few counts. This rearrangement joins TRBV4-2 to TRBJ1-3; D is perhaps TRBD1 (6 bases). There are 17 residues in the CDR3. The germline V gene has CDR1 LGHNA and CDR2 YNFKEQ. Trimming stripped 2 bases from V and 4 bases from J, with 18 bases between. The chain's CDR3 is CASSQSQQGSWGNTIYF. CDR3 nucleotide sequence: TGTGCCAGCAGCCAAAGCCAACAGGGTTCTTGGGGAAACACCATATATTTT.

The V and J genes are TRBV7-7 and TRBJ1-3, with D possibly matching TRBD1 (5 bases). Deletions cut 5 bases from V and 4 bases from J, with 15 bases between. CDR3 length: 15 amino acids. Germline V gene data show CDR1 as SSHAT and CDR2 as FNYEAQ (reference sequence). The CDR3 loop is CASSMDTMEGNTIYF. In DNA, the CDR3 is TGTGCCAGCAGCATGGACACGATGGAGGGAAACACCATATATTTT.

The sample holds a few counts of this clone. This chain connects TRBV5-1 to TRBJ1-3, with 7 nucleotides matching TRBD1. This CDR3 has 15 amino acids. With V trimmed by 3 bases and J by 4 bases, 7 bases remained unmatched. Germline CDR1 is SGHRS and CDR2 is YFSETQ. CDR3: CASSSAGQPGNTIYF. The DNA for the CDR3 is TGCGCCAGCAGCTCGGCGGGACAGCCAGGAAACACCATATATTTT.

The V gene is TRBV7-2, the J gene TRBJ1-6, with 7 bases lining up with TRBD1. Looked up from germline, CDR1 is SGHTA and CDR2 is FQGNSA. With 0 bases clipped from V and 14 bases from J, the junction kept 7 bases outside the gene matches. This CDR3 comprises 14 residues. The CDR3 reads CASSLAGGGMALHF. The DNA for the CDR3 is TGTGCCAGCAGCTTAGCAGGGGGCGGGATGGCCCTCCACTTT.

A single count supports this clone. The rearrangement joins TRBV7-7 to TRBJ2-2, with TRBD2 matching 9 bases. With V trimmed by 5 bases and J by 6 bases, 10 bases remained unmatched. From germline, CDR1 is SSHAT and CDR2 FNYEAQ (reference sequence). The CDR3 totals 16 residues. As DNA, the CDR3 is TGTGCCAGCAGCCAAACCGGGACTAGCCTCGCCGGGGAGCTGTTTTTT. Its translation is CASSQTGTSLAGELFF.

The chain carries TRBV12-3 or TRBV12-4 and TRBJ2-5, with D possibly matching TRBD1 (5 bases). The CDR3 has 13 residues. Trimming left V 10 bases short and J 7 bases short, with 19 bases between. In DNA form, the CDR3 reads TGTGCCACCCAAGGACAAGTCGAAGGGACCCAGTACTTC. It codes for CATQGQVEGTQYF.

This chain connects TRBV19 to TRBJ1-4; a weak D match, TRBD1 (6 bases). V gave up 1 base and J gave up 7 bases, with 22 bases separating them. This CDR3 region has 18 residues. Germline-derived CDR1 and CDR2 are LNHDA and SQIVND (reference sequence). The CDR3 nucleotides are TGTGCCAGTAGTATAGCTCTGTTGGAACAGGGAAGGGGTGAAAAACTGTTTTTT. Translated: CASSIALLEQGRGEKLFF.

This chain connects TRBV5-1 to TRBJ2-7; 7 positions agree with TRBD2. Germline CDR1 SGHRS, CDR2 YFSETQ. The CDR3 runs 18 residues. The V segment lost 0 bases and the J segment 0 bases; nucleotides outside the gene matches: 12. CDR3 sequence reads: CASSLARGRGDFSYEQYF. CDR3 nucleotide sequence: TGCGCCAGCAGCTTGGCGCGGGGTCGGGGGGACTTCTCCTACGAGCAGTACTTC. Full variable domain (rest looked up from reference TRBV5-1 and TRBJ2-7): KAGVTQTPRYLIKTRGQQVTLSCSPISGHRSVSWYQQTPGQGLQFLFEYFSETQRNKGNFPGRFSGRQFSNSRSEMNVSTLELGDSALYLCASSLARGRGDFSYEQYFGPGTRLTVT.

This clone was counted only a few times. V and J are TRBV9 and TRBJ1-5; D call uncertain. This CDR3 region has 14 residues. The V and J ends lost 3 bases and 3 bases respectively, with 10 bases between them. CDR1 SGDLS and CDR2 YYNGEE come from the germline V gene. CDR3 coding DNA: TGTGCCAGCAGCGCTCCGGGTTTCAATCAGCCCCAGCATTTT. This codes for CASSAPGFNQPQHF.

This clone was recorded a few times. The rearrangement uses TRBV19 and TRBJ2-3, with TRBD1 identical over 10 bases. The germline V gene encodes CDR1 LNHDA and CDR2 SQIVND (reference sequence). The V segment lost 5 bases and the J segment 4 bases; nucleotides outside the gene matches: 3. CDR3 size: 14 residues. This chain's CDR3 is CASSGDRGSDTQYF. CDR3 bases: TGTGCCAGTAGTGGGGACAGGGGTTCAGATACGCAGTATTTT.

CDR3 nucleotide sequence: TGTGCCAGCAGGGCGGTGGGGGAGCTGTTTTTT. Protein sequence: CASRAVGELFF. The J gene is TRBJ2-2, the V gene TRBV11-2; no definite D call. The CDR3 is 11 residues long. The V gene lost 6 bases and the J gene lost 8 bases, with 7 bases spanning the gap. Looked up from germline, CDR1 is SGHAT and CDR2 is FQNNGV.

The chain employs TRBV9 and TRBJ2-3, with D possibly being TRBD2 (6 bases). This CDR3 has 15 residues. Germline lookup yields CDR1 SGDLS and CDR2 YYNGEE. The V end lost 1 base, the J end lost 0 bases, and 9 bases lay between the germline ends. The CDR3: CASSVFGTSTDTQYF. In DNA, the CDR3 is TGTGCCAGCAGCGTATTCGGGACTAGCACAGATACGCAGTATTTT.

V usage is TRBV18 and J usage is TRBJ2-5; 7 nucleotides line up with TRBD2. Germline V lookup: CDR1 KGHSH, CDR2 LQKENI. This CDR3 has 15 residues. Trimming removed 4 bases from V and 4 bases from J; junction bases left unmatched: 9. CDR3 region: CASSQAGDPRETQYF. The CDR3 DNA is TGTGCCAGCTCACAGGCGGGGGACCCCCGAGAGACCCAGTACTTC. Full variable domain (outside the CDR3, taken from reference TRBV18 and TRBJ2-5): NAGVMQNPRHLVRRRGQEARLRCSPMKGHSHVYWYRQLPEEGLKFMVYLQKENIIDESGMPKERFSAEFPKEGPSILRIQQVVRGDSAAYFCASSQAGDPRETQYFGPGTRLLVL.

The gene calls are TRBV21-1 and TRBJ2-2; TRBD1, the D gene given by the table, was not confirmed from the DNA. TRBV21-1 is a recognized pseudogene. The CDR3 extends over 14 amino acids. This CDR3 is CASSDRGSRGELFF. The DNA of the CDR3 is TGTGCCAGCAGCGACAGGGGCTCGAGAGGGGAGCTGTTTTTT.